The rows below give T cell receptor beta chains drawn from one sample of a study of regulatory T cells in long-lasting Graves disease. TCRdb ran MiXCR on the multiplex PCR reads and lists one entry per CDR3 protein. Among roughly 450,000 distinct CDR3 sequences listed, about 20% were seen once. This specimen consisted of peripheral blood mononuclear cells (PBMCs), obtained when the disease was refractory, from a patient treated with antithyroid drugs. Receptor source: a female donor with Graves disease. Both conserved end residues are part of each CDR3. The D gene is left open where the match is weak. For some rows the clone size is stated as once, few or many, or as a class when expanded; others skip it.

V gene: TRBV29-1; clone size: few; J gene: TRBJ2-1; D gene: TRBD1; CDR3 protein: CSVELRTGKVFLGNEQFF; CDR3 DNA: TGCAGCGTTGAATTGAGGACAGGGAAGGTTTTTTTAGGGAATGAGCAGTTCTTC
V gene: TRBV19; clone size: few; J gene: TRBJ2-1; D gene: TRBD2; CDR3 protein: CASSIFARESSYNEQFF; CDR3 DNA: TGTGCCAGTAGTATTTTCGCGCGGGAGAGCTCCTACAATGAGCAGTTCTTC
V gene: TRBV28; clone size: .; J gene: TRBJ2-5; D gene: TRBD1; CDR3 protein: CASSQAGGPETQYF; CDR3 DNA: TGTGCCAGCAGTCAGGCAGGGGGCCCAGAGACCCAGTACTTC
V gene: TRBV27; clone size: many; J gene: TRBJ1-2; D gene: .; CDR3 protein: CASSLMSFGRPYGYTF; CDR3 DNA: TGTGCCAGCAGTTTAATGTCATTCGGACGGCCCTATGGCTACACCTTC
V gene: TRBV2; clone size: many; J gene: TRBJ1-5; D gene: .; CDR3 protein: CASKQETNQPQHF; CDR3 DNA: TGTGCCAGCAAACAGGAAACAAATCAGCCCCAGCATTTT
V gene: TRBV11-3; clone size: many; J gene: TRBJ2-4; D gene: .; CDR3 protein: CASSLDGENIQYF; CDR3 DNA: TGTGCCAGCAGCTTAGATGGGGAAAACATTCAGTACTTC
V gene: TRBV28; clone size: many; J gene: TRBJ2-7; D gene: .; CDR3 protein: CASSLFPTRNEQYF; CDR3 DNA: TGTGCCAGCAGTTTATTCCCTACAAGAAACGAGCAGTACTTC
V gene: TRBV7-8; clone size: few; J gene: TRBJ1-2; D gene: .; CDR3 protein: CASSSPGRGSNGYTF; CDR3 DNA: TGTGCCAGCAGCTCCCCCGGTAGGGGTAGTAATGGCTACACCTTC
V gene: TRBV29-1; clone size: many; J gene: TRBJ1-1; D gene: .; CDR3 protein: CSVYENTEAFF; CDR3 DNA: TGCAGCGTTTATGAGAACACTGAAGCTTTCTTT
V gene: TRBV18; clone size: few; J gene: TRBJ1-2; D gene: .; CDR3 protein: CASSPERQADYGYTF; CDR3 DNA: TGTGCCAGCTCACCTGAACGACAGGCGGACTATGGCTACACCTTC
V gene: TRBV12-3/TRBV12-4; clone size: many; J gene: TRBJ2-7; D gene: .; CDR3 protein: CASSRKGGPEAYEQYF; CDR3 DNA: TGTGCCAGCAGTCGAAAAGGTGGGCCTGAGGCCTACGAGCAGTACTTC
V gene: TRBV27; clone size: few; J gene: TRBJ1-6; D gene: .; CDR3 protein: CASSAGRSPGSPLHF; CDR3 DNA: TGTGCCAGCAGTGCAGGGAGGAGTCCGGGTTCACCCCTCCACTTT
V gene: TRBV2; clone size: few; J gene: TRBJ2-7; D gene: TRBD2; CDR3 protein: CASSDSLAGSYEQYF; CDR3 DNA: TGTGCCAGCAGTGATAGCCTAGCGGGCTCCTACGAGCAGTACTTC
V gene: TRBV6-5; clone size: many; J gene: TRBJ1-1; D gene: .; CDR3 protein: CASSSGREAFF; CDR3 DNA: TGTGCCAGCAGTTCTGGGCGAGAAGCTTTCTTT
V gene: TRBV20-1; clone size: .; J gene: TRBJ2-2; D gene: .; CDR3 protein: CSASNTDKSLAGELFF; CDR3 DNA: TGCAGTGCTAGTAATACGGACAAAAGTCTCGCCGGGGAGCTGTTTTTT
V gene: TRBV18; clone size: .; J gene: TRBJ1-1; D gene: .; CDR3 protein: CASSPFGAVDTEAFF; CDR3 DNA: TGTGCCAGCTCACCCTTTGGGGCGGTGGACACTGAAGCTTTCTTT